The next 9 T cell receptor beta chains were all read from a single sample in a study of shared clonotypes between healthy human individuals. Profiling relied on immunoSEQ multiplex PCR, and the TCRdb table lists in-frame clones only, not all of them. The sample records about 2.4 million clones, 93% being singletons. Sequenced sample: naive CD4+ T cells from PBMCs. Subset in this sample: CD45RA+ positively selected. Receptor source: a man aged 18 to 35 in good health. Some clones in this sample may be carry-over from other donors' samples.

Of note for this clone: Other DNA sequences in the sample encode the same CDR3. The V gene is TRBV2, the J gene TRBJ1-5; a weak D match, TRBD1 (6 bases). Germline V gives CDR1 SNHLY, CDR2 FYNNEI. The ends were cut back, 5 bases at V and 2 bases at J, with 13 bases in the middle. CDR3 length: 15 residues. The CDR3 loop is CASSLQGRGNQPQHF. The CDR3 DNA follows: TGTGCCAGCAGTTTACAGGGAAGAGGCAATCAGCCCCAGCATTTT.

The V gene is TRBV28, the J gene TRBJ1-3; D is ambiguous. The germline V and J ends were trimmed by 7 bases and 4 bases, with 20 bases remaining between them. Germline CDR1 and CDR2: MDHEN and SYDVKM. This CDR3 has 16 amino acids. The CDR3 region has the DNA TGTGCCAGCATCAATCCCAACCGGGGATACGGAAACACCATATATTTT. Its protein product is CASINPNRGYGNTIYF.

Turning to this clone: The sample contains more than one DNA sequence encoding this CDR3. In nucleotides, the CDR3 is TGTGCCAGCAGCCCCACAGGGGACGAGCAGTACTTC. It translates to CASSPTGDEQYF. The chain employs TRBV7-9 and TRBJ2-7; 7 bases map to TRBD1. The trim removed 5 bases at V and 5 bases at J, leaving 3 bases unmatched. The CDR3 covers 12 residues. Germline loops: CDR1 SEHNR, CDR2 FQNEAQ (reference sequence).

Concerning this clone itself: Other DNA sequences in the sample encode the same CDR3. The rearrangement joins TRBV7-2 to TRBJ2-1, with TRBD2 identical over 11 bases. The CDR3 is 15 amino acids. The V gene's germline CDR1 is SGHTA and CDR2 FQGNSA. V was clipped by 5 bases and J by 0 bases; unmatched bases: 0. Here the CDR3 DNA reads TGTGCCAGCAGCGGGACTAGCGGCTCCTACAATGAGCAGTTCTTC. This codes for CASSGTSGSYNEQFF. The variable domain in full, with the rest retrieved from reference TRBV7-2 and TRBJ2-1, is GAGVSQSPSNKVTEKGKDVELRCDPISGHTALYWYRQSLGQGLEFLIYFQGNSAPDKSGLPSDRFSAERTGGSVSTLTIQRTQQEDSAVYLCASSGTSGSYNEQFFGPGTRLTVL.

This clone was seen just once. V and J are TRBV27 and TRBJ2-3, with TRBD2 identical over 8 bases. The CDR3 is 16 amino acids. Germline V gene data show CDR1 as MNHEY and CDR2 as SMNVEV (reference sequence). J gave up 4 bases and V 6 bases, and 12 bases lay outside the gene matches. The CDR3 loop reads CASRTASGRRADTQYF. The CDR3 bases are TGTGCCAGCAGAACGGCGAGCGGGAGAAGAGCAGATACGCAGTATTTT.

This clone was detected a few times. The chain carries TRBV4-1 and TRBJ1-2; D is perhaps TRBD1 (6 bases). Trimming removed 2 bases at V and 4 bases at J, with 11 bases between. CDR1 is MGHRA and CDR2 is YSYEKL in the germline V gene. The CDR3 runs to 14 residues. The CDR3, as DNA: TGCGCCAGCAGCCAACCACAGGGAGGCTATGGCTACACCTTC. This encodes CASSQPQGGYGYTF.

The chain joins TRBV6-4 to TRBJ2-7; 12 positions match TRBD2. Unmatched junction bases numbered 8, after V lost 5 bases and J lost 3 bases. Per germline, CDR1 MRHNA and CDR2 SNTAGT. This CDR3 is built from 16 residues. CDR3 nucleotide sequence: TGTGCCAGCAGTCTGACAAGGACTAGCGGGATCTACGAGCAGTACTTC. This translates into CASSLTRTSGIYEQYF.

The chain is built from TRBV25-1 and TRBJ1-3; D is unclear. Germline values: CDR1 MGHDK, CDR2 SYGVNS. This CDR3 region has 14 residues. V dropped 2 bases and J dropped 3 bases, with 8 bases sitting between them. The CDR3 region is CASSEEVGGNTIYF. CDR3 coding DNA: TGTGCCAGCAGTGAAGAGGTTGGTGGAAACACCATATATTTT.

V usage is TRBV10-3 and J usage is TRBJ2-7; tentative D call: TRBD1 (6 bases). The CDR3 runs 16 residues. Per germline, CDR1 ENHRY and CDR2 SYGVKD. Trimming took 3 bases from V and 2 from J, leaving 17 bases between them. In DNA, the CDR3 is TGTGCCATCAGTGAAAGTGGGAGACAGGCTCCCTACGAGCAGTACTTC. Its protein is CAISESGRQAPYEQYF.